The rows below give T cell receptor beta chains drawn from one sample of a study of blood T cells in healthy people across ages. One entry per CDR3 protein results from TCRdb running MiXCR on the 5' RACE reads. The data contain hundreds of thousands of distinct CDR3 sequences, over 45% of them singletons. The sample comprised blood. The receptors here all came from a man younger than 40 in good health. Each CDR3 is given with its conserved first and last residue. The D gene is left open where the match is weak. Clone size is not always given. Where it is, it says once, few, many or a class for expanded clones.

.,TRBV4-3,.,TRBJ1-5,TGCGCCAGCAGCCAAGAGCCTGGGGCAGCCGGTGGGCCCCAGCATTTT,CASSQEPGAAGGPQHF
.,TRBV20-1,once,TRBJ2-7,TGCAGTGCCTATGACATCCACTCCTACGAGCAGTACTTC,CSAYDIHSYEQYF
.,TRBV27,.,TRBJ1-4,TGTGCCAGCCGGAGGGCAGGGTCTAATGAAAAACTGTTTTTT,CASRRAGSNEKLFF
TRBD1,TRBV5-1,.,TRBJ2-7,TGCGCCAGCAGCTTCGGACAGGCGCCTTACGAGCAGTACTTC,CASSFGQAPYEQYF
.,TRBV4-2,.,TRBJ2-3,TGTGCCGGCAGCCGAATATGGGAGAACACAGATACGCAGTATTTT,CAGSRIWENTDTQYF
TRBD1,TRBV27,few,TRBJ2-5,TGTGCCAGCAAGTCCGGGACAGGGATCGAGACCCAGTACTTC,CASKSGTGIETQYF
.,TRBV2,.,TRBJ1-5,TGTGCCAGCAAAACGAGTTCCGGAACCCAGCCCCAGCATTTT,CASKTSSGTQPQHF
.,TRBV5-1,.,TRBJ2-1,TGCGCCAGCAACCGGAGCGGCATCCCTATGTACAATGAGCAGTTCTTC,CASNRSGIPMYNEQFF
.,TRBV7-3,.,TRBJ2-3,TGTGCCAGCAGCCCCAACGCCGGAAGTCAAGATACGCAGTATTTT,CASSPNAGSQDTQYF
.,TRBV29-1,.,TRBJ2-6,TGCAGCGTTCGACCTGGGGCCAACGTCCTGACTTTC,CSVRPGANVLTF
.,TRBV6-5,.,TRBJ2-7,TGTGCCAGCACAAACGGGCACGAGCAGTACTTC,CASTNGHEQYF
.,TRBV5-4,.,TRBJ2-7,TGTGCCAGCAGCTCCAGCTCGGGGAAGGCCTACGAGCAGTACTTC,CASSSSSGKAYEQYF
.,TRBV29-1,.,TRBJ1-5,TGCAGCGTTGGTGGAAGGGATCAGCCCCAGCATTTT,CSVGGRDQPQHF
.,TRBV29-1,.,TRBJ2-3,TGCAGCGTTGTTACGACCGGGTACGGCACAGATACGCAGTATTTT,CSVVTTGYGTDTQYF
TRBD1,TRBV2,.,TRBJ1-2,TGTGCCAGCAGTGTATGGGACAGCTATGGCTACACCTTC,CASSVWDSYGYTF
.,TRBV4-3,.,TRBJ2-7,TGCGCCAGCAGCCAGGGCACGGATATTTCCTACGAGCAGTACTTC,CASSQGTDISYEQYF
.,TRBV5-1,.,TRBJ2-3,TGCGCCAGCAGCTTCAGACAGGTTCGCACAGATACGCAGTATTTT,CASSFRQVRTDTQYF
.,TRBV29-1,.,TRBJ2-3,TGCAGCGTTCCCCGCATTACCCTTTCCCCAGATACGCAGTATTTT,CSVPRITLSPDTQYF
TRBD1,TRBV4-3,few,TRBJ2-1,TGCGCCAGCAGCCAAGATATCCCAGGGGGCCGTTACAATGAGCAGTTCTTC,CASSQDIPGGRYNEQFF
.,TRBV5-8,.,TRBJ2-4,TGTGCCAGCATGCCCTGGAGAGCCAAAAACATTCAGTACTTC,CASMPWRAKNIQYF
.,TRBV28,few,TRBJ2-1,TGTGCCAGCAGTTTGTGGGGAGCCGGGGACAATGAGCAGTTCTTC,CASSLWGAGDNEQFF
TRBD2,TRBV9,.,TRBJ2-1,TGTGCCAGCAGCGTAGCTAGCGGGGCGACCAAAGTATACAATGAGCAGTTCTTC,CASSVASGATKVYNEQFF
.,TRBV15,.,TRBJ2-7,TGTGCCACCAGCAGAGGGGCTTCTTCGGACGAGCAGTACTTC,CATSRGASSDEQYF